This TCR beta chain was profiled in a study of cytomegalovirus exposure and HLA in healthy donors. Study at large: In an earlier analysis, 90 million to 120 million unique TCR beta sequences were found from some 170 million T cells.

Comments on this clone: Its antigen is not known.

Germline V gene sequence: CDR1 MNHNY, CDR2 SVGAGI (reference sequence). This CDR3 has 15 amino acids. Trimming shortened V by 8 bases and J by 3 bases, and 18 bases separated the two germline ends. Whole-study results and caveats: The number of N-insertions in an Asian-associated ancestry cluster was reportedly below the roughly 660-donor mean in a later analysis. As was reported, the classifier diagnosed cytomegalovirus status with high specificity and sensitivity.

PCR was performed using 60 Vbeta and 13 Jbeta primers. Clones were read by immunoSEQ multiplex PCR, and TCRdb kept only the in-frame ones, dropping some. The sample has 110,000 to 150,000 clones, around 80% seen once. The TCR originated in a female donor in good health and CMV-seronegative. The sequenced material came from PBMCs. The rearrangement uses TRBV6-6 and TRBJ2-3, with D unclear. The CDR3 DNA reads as TGTGCCAGCGGCGTGGGCTCTGTGTGGACAGATACGCAGTATTTT. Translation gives CASGVGSVWTDTQYF.